These 30 T cell receptor beta chains came from one sample sequenced in a study of T cells in tuberculosis. The assay was immunoSEQ multiplex PCR, and TCRdb's table has in-frame clones only and misses some. The sample holds about 33,000 clones, roughly 96% seen once. The sample was PBMCs. All receptors come from a donor under 30 with latent tuberculosis or without tuberculosis infection.

V gene TRBV5-4 combines with J gene TRBJ2-7; D not resolved. The CDR3 is 14 amino acids. The germline CDR1 and CDR2 sequences are SGHNT and YYREEE (reference sequence). V lost 4 bases and J lost 6, with 17 bases in between. The CDR3 loop is CASSPAKLSLEQYF. DNA of the CDR3: TGTGCCAGCAGCCCTGCGAAGTTATCTCTCGAGCAGTACTTC.

The chain employs TRBV10-1 and TRBJ2-7, with 13 nucleotides matching TRBD2. Trimming removed 5 bases from V and 2 bases from J; junction bases left unmatched: 6. The germline gives CDR1 WNHNN, CDR2 SYGVQD (reference sequence). The CDR3 consists of 16 residues. Written as DNA, the CDR3 is TGCGCCAGCAGTAGGACTAGCGGGAGCCCCCCCTACGAGCAGTACTTC. Its translation is CASSRTSGSPPYEQYF.

The rearrangement uses TRBV5-1 and TRBJ1-5; D is unclear. Germline CDR1 and CDR2: SGHRS and YFSETQ. The CDR3 loop spans 15 amino acids. The V and J ends lost 3 bases and 4 bases respectively, with 14 bases between them. The CDR3 coding sequence is TGCGCCAGCAGCTCTGGCCCCGCAGGAAATCAGCCCCAGCATTTT. It yields the protein CASSSGPAGNQPQHF.

The rearrangement uses TRBV2 and TRBJ2-3; a possible D gene is TRBD2 (5 bases). Trimming took 3 bases from V and 5 from J, leaving 15 bases between them. From germline, CDR1 is SNHLY and CDR2 FYNNEI. CDR3 length equals 15 residues. As DNA, the CDR3 is TGTGCCAGCAGTGAGGGTCGGATGGGGAGAGATACGCAGTATTTT. This translates into CASSEGRMGRDTQYF.

This clone was seen once. V gene TRBV6-6 combines with J gene TRBJ1-4; D might be TRBD1 (5 bases). V was trimmed by 6 bases and J by 4 bases, leaving 12 bases between them. Germline loops: CDR1 MNHNY, CDR2 SVGAGI (reference sequence). The CDR3 covers 14 residues. The CDR3 here is CASRPGLFNEKLFF. The CDR3, as DNA: TGTGCCAGCAGGCCGGGACTCTTTAATGAAAAACTGTTTTTT.

The V call is TRBV7-2, the J call TRBJ2-1; 8 bases map to TRBD1. The CDR3 has 13 amino acids. With V trimmed by 8 bases and J by 2 bases, 2 bases remained unmatched. Per germline, CDR1 SGHTA and CDR2 FQGNSA. The CDR3 DNA reads as TGTGCCAGCCGGGGACAGGCCTACAATGAGCAGTTCTTC. Translation: CASRGQAYNEQFF.

This chain joins TRBV12-5 and TRBJ2-7; 7 bases are a match to TRBD2. V lost 4 bases and J lost 6; bases outside the gene matches: 15. The CDR3 extends over 16 amino acids. CDR1 and CDR2 (germline): LGHNT, FRNRAP. CDR3 loop: CASGSRPGGSPFEQYF. The CDR3 coding sequence is TGTGCTAGTGGTTCCCGGCCGGGCGGGAGTCCCTTCGAGCAGTACTTC.

V is TRBV21-1 and J is TRBJ1-2; the DNA was not used to check the table's D call, TRBD1. TRBV21-1 is described as a pseudogene. This CDR3 spans 19 amino acids. CDR3 coding DNA: TGTGCCAGCAGCAAAGCGCTTTGGTTTGTCCTAGGGACAAGCTATGGCTACACCTTC. This translates into CASSKALWFVLGTSYGYTF.

V and J are TRBV5-5 and TRBJ1-2; 10 bases are a match to TRBD1. This CDR3 has 15 amino acids. Germline lookup yields CDR1 SGHKS and CDR2 YYEKEE (reference sequence). Unmatched junction bases numbered 6, after V lost 0 bases and J lost 7 bases. This chain's CDR3 is CASSLVRQGAIGYTF. DNA for the CDR3: TGTGCCAGCAGCTTGGTTAGACAGGGGGCAATTGGCTACACCTTC.

The chain joins TRBV14 to TRBJ1-3, with a tentative D call TRBD1 (5 bases). Trimming removed 2 bases at V and 0 bases at J, with 11 bases between. The CDR3 extends over 16 amino acids. Germline-derived CDR1 and CDR2 are SGHDN and FVKESK. Written as DNA, the CDR3 is TGTGCCAGCAGCCAACCCGACGGACACTCTGGAAACACCATATATTTT. Its protein product is CASSQPDGHSGNTIYF.

The chain links TRBV5-4 to TRBJ1-4; 7 positions match TRBD1. This CDR3 is built from 15 residues. Looked up from germline, CDR1 is SGHNT and CDR2 is YYREEE (reference sequence). J lost 6 bases, V lost 4 bases, and 9 bases had no gene match. The CDR3 sequence is CASSADDQGDEKLFF. In nucleotides, the CDR3 is TGTGCCAGCAGCGCCGACGACCAGGGGGATGAAAAACTGTTTTTT.

J is TRBJ2-2 and V is TRBV30; 8 bases are shared with TRBD2. Germline-derived CDR1 and CDR2 are GTSNPN and SVGIG (reference sequence). After removal of 1 base from V and 3 bases from J, the junction contained 7 bases not matched to a gene. The CDR3 is 16 amino acids. The CDR3 region is CAWSAGAGVYTGELFF. The CDR3 DNA follows: TGTGCCTGGAGTGCTGGAGCGGGAGTCTACACCGGGGAGCTGTTTTTT.

This rearrangement joins TRBV5-1 to TRBJ2-3, with 9 bases that match TRBD2. J was trimmed by 3 bases and V by 4 bases; bases with no gene match: 6. The CDR3 is 15 residues long. Germline V gene data show CDR1 as SGHRS and CDR2 as YFSETQ. Here the CDR3 reads CASSPLAGRTDTQYF. Here the CDR3 DNA reads TGCGCCAGCAGCCCTCTAGCGGGGAGAACAGATACGCAGTATTTT. The full variable domain, with the rest looked up from reference TRBV5-1 and TRBJ2-3, is KAGVTQTPRYLIKTRGQQVTLSCSPISGHRSVSWYQQTPGQGLQFLFEYFSETQRNKGNFPGRFSGRQFSNSRSEMNVSTLELGDSALYLCASSPLAGRTDTQYFGPGTRLTVL.

The gene calls are TRBV18 and TRBJ1-1; D might be TRBD1 (5 bases). Germline V gene sequence: CDR1 KGHSH, CDR2 LQKENI. CDR3 length equals 13 residues. Trimming left V 6 bases short and J 1 base short, with 9 bases between. This CDR3 reads CASSTGENTEAFF. The CDR3, as DNA: TGTGCCAGCTCGACGGGGGAGAACACTGAAGCTTTCTTT.

The J gene is TRBJ2-7, the V gene TRBV5-8, with 7 positions matching TRBD1. This CDR3 spans 15 amino acids. Trimming took 2 bases from V and 1 from J; bases not matched to a gene: 6. The germline CDR1 and CDR2 sequences are SGHTS and YDEGEE. The CDR3: CASSLKRTGSYEQYF. The CDR3 DNA reads as TGTGCCAGCAGCTTAAAGAGGACAGGTTCCTACGAGCAGTACTTC.

This sequence joins TRBV4-1 and TRBJ2-5; 10 bases align to TRBD1. This CDR3 spans 14 amino acids. The junction had 5 bases not matched to a gene; V was cut back by 5 bases and J by 5 bases. CDR1 MGHRA and CDR2 YSYEKL come from the germline V gene. CDR3 bases: TGCGCCAGCAGCGTGACAGGGGGCAGGGAGACCCAGTACTTC. This codes for CASSVTGGRETQYF.

This chain connects TRBV7-8 to TRBJ2-1, with D possibly TRBD2 on 6 matching bases. V shed 5 bases and J shed 8 bases, with 16 bases lying between them. CDR1 SGHVS and CDR2 FQNEAQ come from the germline V gene. The CDR3 length is 14 residues. CDR3: CASSTGGPGDEQFF. The CDR3 nucleotides are TGTGCCAGCAGCACCGGAGGGCCGGGGGATGAGCAGTTCTTC.

The rearrangement links TRBV13 to TRBJ1-2; possibly TRBD1 for D (6 bases). Trimming left V 0 bases short and J 2 bases short, with 7 bases between. The CDR3 totals 14 residues. Per germline, CDR1 PRHDT and CDR2 FYEKMQ (reference sequence). The chain's CDR3 is CASSLGQGNYGYTF. In nucleotides, the CDR3 is TGTGCCAGCAGCTTAGGACAGGGCAACTATGGCTACACCTTC. Full variable domain (missing parts from reference TRBV13 and TRBJ1-2): AAGVIQSPRHLIKEKRETATLKCYPIPRHDTVYWYQQGPGQDPQFLISFYEKMQSDKGSIPDRFSAQQFSDYHSELNMSSLELGDSALYFCASSLGQGNYGYTFGSGTRLTVV.

This rearrangement joins TRBV7-8 to TRBJ2-5; D is perhaps TRBD1 (6 bases). The length of the CDR3 is 16 residues. Looked up from germline, CDR1 is SGHVS and CDR2 is FQNEAQ. Trimming took off 7 bases at V and 5 bases at J, with 23 bases between the two ends. The chain's CDR3 is CASNQPPGASRETQYF. CDR3 bases: TGTGCCAGCAACCAACCTCCAGGGGCCTCGCGGGAGACCCAGTACTTC.

The DNA of the CDR3 is TGTGCCAGCAGCCCCGACCAGGGGGGAAGCAATCAGCCCCAGCATTTT. This sequence encodes CASSPDQGGSNQPQHF. The rearrangement uses TRBV9 and TRBJ1-5; 7 bases agree with TRBD1. The junction had 8 bases not matched to a gene; V was cut back by 4 bases and J by 1 base. This CDR3 has 16 amino acids. Looked up from germline, CDR1 is SGDLS and CDR2 is YYNGEE. The full variable domain, in which reference TRBV9 and TRBJ1-5 provide the parts outside the CDR3, is DSGVTQTPKHLITATGQRVTLRCSPRSGDLSVYWYQQSLDQGLQFLIQYYNGEERAKGNILERFSAQQFPDLHSELNLSSLELGDSALYFCASSPDQGGSNQPQHFGDGTRLSIL.

This clone was seen more than once but under ten times. This chain uses TRBV25-1 with TRBJ2-3; possibly TRBD2 for D (5 bases). The V and J ends lost 6 bases and 0 bases respectively, with 16 bases between them. This CDR3 comprises 16 residues. Germline-derived CDR1 and CDR2 are MGHDK and SYGVNS. CDR3 residues: CASSATRPASTDTQYF. CDR3 in DNA: TGTGCCAGCAGCGCTACTAGACCAGCTAGCACAGATACGCAGTATTTT.

The genes are TRBV4-2 and TRBJ2-1; D gene ambiguous. V dropped 0 bases and J dropped 6 bases, with 9 bases sitting between them. CDR3 size: 14 residues. The germline V gene encodes CDR1 LGHNA and CDR2 YNFKEQ. The CDR3: CASSQDIGVNEQFF. The CDR3, as DNA: TGTGCCAGCAGCCAAGATATCGGTGTCAATGAGCAGTTCTTC.

The chain recombines TRBV28 with TRBJ1-2; no clear D gene. The CDR3 has 14 residues. V was trimmed by 4 bases and J by 2 bases, leaving 11 bases between them. Germline V gene sequence: CDR1 MDHEN, CDR2 SYDVKM. The CDR3 loop is CASSSRTANYGYTF. CDR3 bases: TGTGCCAGCAGTTCCCGGACTGCAAACTATGGCTACACCTTC.

The J gene is TRBJ1-2, the V gene TRBV2; 10 nucleotides line up with TRBD1. The germline V gene encodes CDR1 SNHLY and CDR2 FYNNEI. The CDR3 extends over 15 amino acids. With V trimmed by 4 bases and J by 4 bases, 6 bases remained unmatched. The CDR3 bases are TGTGCCAGCAGTGCAGACAGGGGGCCTAGCTATGGCTACACCTTC. Translation gives CASSADRGPSYGYTF.

The gene calls are TRBV21-1 and TRBJ1-2; TRBD1, the table's D call, lacks a check against the DNA. TRBV21-1 is shown as a pseudogene. The CDR3 contains 17 residues. Written as DNA, the CDR3 is TGTGCCAGCATAAGGGGGGACAGGGGGCTCCCTAACTATGGCTACACCTTC. This gives the protein CASIRGDRGLPNYGYTF.

V is TRBV4-3 and J is TRBJ2-1; TRBD2 agrees at 8 bases. From germline, CDR1 is LGHNA and CDR2 YSLEER. V lost 3 bases to trimming and J lost 3 bases; unmatched junction nucleotides: 4. This CDR3 has 15 amino acids. As DNA, the CDR3 is TGCGCCAGCAGCCACCTAGCGGGCGACTACAATGAGCAGTTCTTC. Residues: CASSHLAGDYNEQFF.

The rearrangement links TRBV30 to TRBJ2-7; 8 bases are a match to TRBD2. From germline, CDR1 is GTSNPN and CDR2 SVGIG (reference sequence). V was pared by 2 bases and J by 3 bases, with 12 bases of the junction left unmatched. The length of the CDR3 is 16 residues. CDR3 nucleotide sequence: TGTGCCTGGAGTTTAAGGGCTAGCGGGCCGGGCTACGAGCAGTACTTC. Protein product: CAWSLRASGPGYEQYF. Looking up the rest from reference TRBV30 and TRBJ2-7 gives the full variable domain: SQTIHQWPATLVQPVGSPLSLECTVEGTSNPNLYWYRQAAGRGLQLLFYSVGIGQISSEVPQNLSASRPQDRQFILSSKKLLLSDSGFYLCAWSLRASGPGYEQYFGPGTRLTVT.

The rearrangement links TRBV6-6 to TRBJ1-1; D gene ambiguous. V lost 0 bases, J lost 0 bases, and 8 bases lay in between. Germline loops: CDR1 MNHNY, CDR2 SVGAGI (reference sequence). The CDR3 has 15 amino acids. DNA of the CDR3: TGTGCCAGCAGTTACTCGAGAGGGATGAACACTGAAGCTTTCTTT. As protein: CASSYSRGMNTEAFF.

The rearrangement joins TRBV28 to TRBJ1-5, with 8 positions matching TRBD1. The CDR3 spans 13 residues. The germline V gene has CDR1 MDHEN and CDR2 SYDVKM. V lost 5 bases to trimming and J lost 9 bases; unmatched junction nucleotides: 6. CDR3: CASSAGGPGPQHF. Here the CDR3 DNA reads TGTGCCAGCAGTGCAGGGGGCCCCGGGCCCCAGCATTTT.

The chain combines TRBV30 with TRBJ2-3; TRBD2 matches 7 bases. The V gene's germline CDR1 is GTSNPN and CDR2 SVGIG (reference sequence). The CDR3 is made up of 14 amino acids. V shed 8 bases, J shed 3 bases, and the junction held 11 bases outside the gene matches. CDR3 region: CAAFKRDRTDTQYF. The CDR3 DNA sequence: TGTGCCGCCTTCAAGCGGGATCGTACAGATACGCAGTATTTT.